This TCR beta chain was profiled in a study of blood T cell repertoires in COVID-19. All enrollees were about 18 to 90 years old and from about 25 US areas. Participants' own reports of clinical history determined their cohort assignment. Clones were read by immunoSEQ multiplex PCR, and TCRdb kept only the in-frame ones, dropping some. The sample yields 200,000 to 250,000 clones, 85% to 90% seen once. The CDR3 sequence is 16 residues long. From germline, CDR1 is MDHEN and CDR2 SYDVKM. Between the trimmed V and J ends, which lost 5 bases and 6 bases, there was a span of 19 bases. Material for sequencing was PBMCs or T cells enriched from blood (not recorded which). The receptor comes from a woman aged 25-40 years who had recovered from COVID-19. The chain is built from TRBV28 and TRBJ2-2, with D possibly being TRBD1 (6 bases). The chain's CDR3 is CASSPNRVVQAGELFF. The CDR3, as DNA: TGTGCCAGCAGTCCCAACAGGGTAGTTCAGGCCGGGGAGCTGTTTTTT.